This TCR beta chain was retrieved from a study of T cell repertoires in cytomegalovirus infection. Study-wide context: Both CMV infection and a matching HLA type were indicated by public TCR beta signatures. Study conclusions and caveats: Cumulative public TCR beta family frequency identified carriers of CMV plus the relevant HLA.

TCRdb passed the reads through MiXCR, listing each CDR3 protein once. The sample shows nearly 650,000 distinct CDR3 sequences, approximately 24% of them seen only once. As for this clonotype: Its antigen is not identified.

Germline V gene lookup returns CDR1 MNHEY and CDR2 SVGEGT. V was cut by 2 bases and J by 5 bases, with 13 bases left in between. The CDR3 contains 15 residues. The sequencing sample was made of CD8+ T cells from PBMCs. V is TRBV6-2 or TRBV6-3 and J is TRBJ2-1; tentative D call: TRBD1 (5 bases). This TCR came from a human donor in good health (CMV status not recorded). Some clones in this sample may be carry-over from other donors' samples. DNA for the CDR3: TGTGCCAGCAGTTACCACCCGGACAAACACAATGAGCAGTTCTTC. Protein sequence: CASSYHPDKHNEQFF.